This T cell receptor beta chain is from a study of blood T cell repertoires in COVID-19. The CDR3 is made up of 13 amino acids. V lost 5 bases and J 8 bases, leaving 15 bases between the germline ends. Germline V lookup: CDR1 MNHEY, CDR2 SVGAGI. Clones were read by immunoSEQ multiplex PCR, and TCRdb kept only the in-frame ones, dropping some. The sample holds a few hundred thousand clones; about 89% are singletons and the top ten take over 4%. The sample comprised PBMCs or T cells enriched from blood (not recorded which). The V call is TRBV6-5, the J call TRBJ1-2; D possibly corresponds to TRBD1 (5 bases). The TCR was taken from a woman aged 25 to 39 who had recovered from COVID-19. Here the CDR3 reads CASSQGLMRGYTF. CDR3 DNA: TGTGCCAGCAGTCAGGGACTCATGCGGGGCTACACCTTC.